The T cell receptor (beta chain) under discussion was sequenced for a study of cytotoxic CD8 clonotypes in ibrutinib-treated CLL. Overall study: Included were approximately ten relapsed/refractory and about 15 treatment-naive patients, of whom 17 were IGHV unmutated. Partial responders about 24, complete 2; some 12 progressed and roughly 14 stayed in remission by median approximately 5.5 years.

Notes on this clone: No antigen is known for it.

Study results and caveats: Sampling times (in sustained-remission versus progressing patients) were not the same.

Targeted sequencing depth ranged from 1 in 200,000 to 1 in 1 million T cells. Measured with immunoSEQ multiplex PCR; TCRdb has only the in-frame clones, and not every one. The data contain roughly 300,000 clones, roughly three quarters of them singletons. Sequencing was performed on PBMCs, taken at disease progression, from a patient treated with ibrutinib. This TCR derives from a human donor with chronic lymphocytic leukemia.

CDR3 in DNA: TGTGCCAGCTCACCACCAGGCACCCGCTCCTACAATGAGCAGTTCTTC. Its translation: CASSPPGTRSYNEQFF. The V gene is TRBV18, the J gene TRBJ2-1; the D is unclear. Trimming took off 0 bases at V and 0 bases at J, with 9 bases between the two ends. CDR3 length equals 16 residues. Germline CDR1 KGHSH, CDR2 LQKENI.